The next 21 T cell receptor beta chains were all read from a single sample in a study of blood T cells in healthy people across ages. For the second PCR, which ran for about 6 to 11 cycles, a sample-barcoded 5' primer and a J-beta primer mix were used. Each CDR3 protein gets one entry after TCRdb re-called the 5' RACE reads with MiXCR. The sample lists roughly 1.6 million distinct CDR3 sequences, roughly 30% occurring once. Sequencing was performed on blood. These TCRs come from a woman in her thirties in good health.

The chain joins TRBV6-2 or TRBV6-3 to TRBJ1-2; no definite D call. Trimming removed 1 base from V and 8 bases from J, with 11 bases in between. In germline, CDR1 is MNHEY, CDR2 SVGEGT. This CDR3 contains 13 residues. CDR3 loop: CASSYWGSSGYTF. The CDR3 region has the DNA TGTGCCAGCAGTTACTGGGGATCGTCAGGCTACACCTTC.

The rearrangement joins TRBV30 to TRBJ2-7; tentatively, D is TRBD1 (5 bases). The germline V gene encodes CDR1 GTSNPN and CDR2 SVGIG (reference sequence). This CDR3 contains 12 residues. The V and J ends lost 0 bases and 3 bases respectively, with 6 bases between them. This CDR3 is CAWSVDNYEQYF. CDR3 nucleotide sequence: TGTGCCTGGAGTGTGGACAACTACGAGCAGTACTTC.

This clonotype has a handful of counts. The CDR3 DNA is TGTGCCAGCAGGGCCCCTGGCAGCCTGAACACTGAAGCTTTCTTT. Encoded protein: CASRAPGSLNTEAFF. The V and J genes are TRBV28 and TRBJ1-1; no definite D call. Trimming removed 6 bases from V and 0 bases from J, with 14 bases in between. CDR1 MDHEN and CDR2 SYDVKM come from the germline V gene. The CDR3 length is 15 residues.

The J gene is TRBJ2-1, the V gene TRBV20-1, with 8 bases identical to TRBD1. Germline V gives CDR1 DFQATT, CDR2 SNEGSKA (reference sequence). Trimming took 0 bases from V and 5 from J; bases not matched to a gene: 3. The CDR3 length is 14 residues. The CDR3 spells CSARDPQGDNEQFF. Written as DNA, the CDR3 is TGCAGTGCTAGAGATCCACAGGGGGACAATGAGCAGTTCTTC.

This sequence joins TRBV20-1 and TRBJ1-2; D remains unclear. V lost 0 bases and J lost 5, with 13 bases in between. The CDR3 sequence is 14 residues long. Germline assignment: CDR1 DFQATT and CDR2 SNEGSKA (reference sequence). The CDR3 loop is CSARDGRSLYGYTF. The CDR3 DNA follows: TGCAGTGCTAGAGATGGTCGGTCCCTTTATGGCTACACCTTC.

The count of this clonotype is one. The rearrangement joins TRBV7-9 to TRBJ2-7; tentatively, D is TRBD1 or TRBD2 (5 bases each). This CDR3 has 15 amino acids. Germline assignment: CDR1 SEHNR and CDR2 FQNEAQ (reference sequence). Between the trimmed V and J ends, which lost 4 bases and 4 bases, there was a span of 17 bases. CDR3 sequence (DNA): TGTGCCAGCAGCTCCCGGGACCTTCTCCCGTACGAGCAGTACTTC. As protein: CASSSRDLLPYEQYF.

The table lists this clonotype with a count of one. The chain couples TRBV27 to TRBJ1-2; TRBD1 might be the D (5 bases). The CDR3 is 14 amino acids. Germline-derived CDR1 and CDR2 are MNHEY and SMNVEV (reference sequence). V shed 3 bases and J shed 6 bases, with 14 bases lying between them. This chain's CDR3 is CASSLGRAINGYTF. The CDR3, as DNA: TGTGCCAGCAGTTTGGGCAGGGCTATTAATGGCTACACCTTC.

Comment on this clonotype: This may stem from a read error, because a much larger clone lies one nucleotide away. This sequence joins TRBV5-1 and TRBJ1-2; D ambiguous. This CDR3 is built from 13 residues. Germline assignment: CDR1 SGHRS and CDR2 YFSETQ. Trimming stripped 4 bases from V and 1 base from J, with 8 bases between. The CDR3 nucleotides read TGCGCCAGCAGCGCCGACGGTAACTATGGCTACACCTTC. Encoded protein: CASSADGNYGYTF.

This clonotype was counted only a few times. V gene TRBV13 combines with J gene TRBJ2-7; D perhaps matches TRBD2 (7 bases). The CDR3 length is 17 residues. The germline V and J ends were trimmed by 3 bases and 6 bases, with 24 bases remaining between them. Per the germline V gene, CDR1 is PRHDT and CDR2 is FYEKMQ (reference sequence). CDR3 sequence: CASSFADQDSGGSEQYF. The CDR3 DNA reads TGTGCCAGCAGCTTCGCCGATCAGGACAGTGGCGGGAGCGAGCAGTACTTC.

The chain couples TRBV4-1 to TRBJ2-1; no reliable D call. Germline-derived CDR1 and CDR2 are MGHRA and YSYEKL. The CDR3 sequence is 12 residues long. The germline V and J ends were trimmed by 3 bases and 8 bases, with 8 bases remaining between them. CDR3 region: CASSQSKDEQFF. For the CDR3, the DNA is TGCGCCAGCAGCCAGTCTAAGGATGAGCAGTTCTTC.

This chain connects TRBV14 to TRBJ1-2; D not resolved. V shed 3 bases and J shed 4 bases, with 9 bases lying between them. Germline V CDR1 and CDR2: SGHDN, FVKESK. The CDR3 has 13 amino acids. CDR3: CASSQGNRYGYTF. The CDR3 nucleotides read TGTGCCAGCAGCCAGGGGAACCGCTATGGCTACACCTTC.

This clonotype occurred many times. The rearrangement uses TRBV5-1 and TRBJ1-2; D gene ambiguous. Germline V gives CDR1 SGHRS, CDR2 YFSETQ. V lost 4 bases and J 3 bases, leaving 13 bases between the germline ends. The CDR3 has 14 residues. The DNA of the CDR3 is TGCGCCAGCAGCCTGGGCGACGGGGACTATGGCTACACCTTC. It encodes CASSLGDGDYGYTF.

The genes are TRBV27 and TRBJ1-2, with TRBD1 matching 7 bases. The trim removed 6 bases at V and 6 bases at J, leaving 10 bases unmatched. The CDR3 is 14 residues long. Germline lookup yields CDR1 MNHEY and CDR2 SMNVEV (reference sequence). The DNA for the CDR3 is TGTGCCAGCAGAAGTCTTAAGGGGGCCCATGGCTACACCTTC. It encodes CASRSLKGAHGYTF.

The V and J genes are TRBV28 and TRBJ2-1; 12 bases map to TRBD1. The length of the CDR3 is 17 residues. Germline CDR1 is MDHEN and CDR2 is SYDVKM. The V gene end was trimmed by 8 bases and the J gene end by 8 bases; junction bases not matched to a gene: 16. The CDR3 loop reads CASEGQGATSGNDEQFF. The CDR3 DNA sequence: TGTGCCAGCGAGGGACAGGGGGCAACTAGCGGGAACGATGAGCAGTTCTTC.

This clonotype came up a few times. The CDR3 loop reads CSAPGQVGETQYF. The CDR3 bases are TGCAGTGCGCCGGGACAGGTAGGAGAGACCCAGTACTTC. V usage is TRBV20-1 and J usage is TRBJ2-5, with 8 bases matching TRBD1. The CDR3 totals 13 residues. Germline CDR1 reads DFQATT; CDR2 reads SNEGSKA (reference sequence). The V segment lost 6 bases and the J segment 4 bases; nucleotides outside the gene matches: 7.

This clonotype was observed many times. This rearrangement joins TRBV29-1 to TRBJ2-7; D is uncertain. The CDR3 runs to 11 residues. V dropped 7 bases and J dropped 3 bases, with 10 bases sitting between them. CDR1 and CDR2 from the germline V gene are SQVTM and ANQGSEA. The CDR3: CSAAGLYEQYF. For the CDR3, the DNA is TGCAGCGCCGCTGGGCTCTACGAGCAGTACTTC.

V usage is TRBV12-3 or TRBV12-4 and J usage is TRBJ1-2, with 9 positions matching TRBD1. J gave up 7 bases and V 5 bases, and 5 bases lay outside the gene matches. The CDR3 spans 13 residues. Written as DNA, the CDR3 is TGTGCCAGCAGTGGGGGACAGGGCGGTGGCTACACCTTC. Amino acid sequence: CASSGGQGGGYTF.

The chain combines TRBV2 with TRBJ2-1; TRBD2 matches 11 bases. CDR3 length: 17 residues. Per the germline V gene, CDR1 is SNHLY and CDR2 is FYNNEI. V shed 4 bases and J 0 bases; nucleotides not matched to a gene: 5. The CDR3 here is CASSAASGGSSYNEQFF. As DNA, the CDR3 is TGTGCCAGCAGTGCGGCTAGCGGGGGGAGCTCCTACAATGAGCAGTTCTTC.

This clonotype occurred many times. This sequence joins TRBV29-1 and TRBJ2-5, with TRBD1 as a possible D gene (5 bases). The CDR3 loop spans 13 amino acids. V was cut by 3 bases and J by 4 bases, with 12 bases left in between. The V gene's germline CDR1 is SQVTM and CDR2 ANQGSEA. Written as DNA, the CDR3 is TGCAGCGTTGAGGGGCTAGGGTTAGAGACCCAGTACTTC. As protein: CSVEGLGLETQYF. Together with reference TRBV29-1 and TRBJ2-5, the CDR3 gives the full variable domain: SAVISQKPSRDICQRGTSLTIQCQVDSQVTMMFWYRQQPGQSLTLIATANQGSEATYESGFVIDKFPISRPNLTFSTLTVSNMSPEDSSIYLCSVEGLGLETQYFGPGTRLLVL.

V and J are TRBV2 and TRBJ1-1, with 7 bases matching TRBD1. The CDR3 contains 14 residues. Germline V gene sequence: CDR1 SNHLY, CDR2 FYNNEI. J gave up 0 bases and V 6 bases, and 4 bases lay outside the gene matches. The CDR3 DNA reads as TGTGCCAGCAGGACGACAGGGTTGAACACTGAAGCTTTCTTT. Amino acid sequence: CASRTTGLNTEAFF.

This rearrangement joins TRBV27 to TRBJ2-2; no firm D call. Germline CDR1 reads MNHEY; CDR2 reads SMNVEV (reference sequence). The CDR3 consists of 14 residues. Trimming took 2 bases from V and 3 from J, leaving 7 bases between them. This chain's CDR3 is CASSLDLYTGELFF. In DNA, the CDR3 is TGTGCCAGCAGTTTAGACTTATACACCGGGGAGCTGTTTTTT.